The 22 T cell receptor beta chains listed next were all sequenced from one sample in a study of blood T cell repertoires in COVID-19. Sequencing was performed with immunoSEQ multiplex PCR; in TCRdb, only in-frame clones are kept and a portion is missing. Of some 120,000 clones in the sample, over 75% were seen once. Sequenced material: peripheral blood. Every receptor here comes from a woman aged 55-75 years with acute or convalescent COVID-19.

The chain is built from TRBV6-6 and TRBJ1-5; D unresolved. The CDR3 sequence is 13 residues long. Germline CDR1 MNHNY, CDR2 SVGAGI (reference sequence). Trimming took off 5 bases at V and 3 bases at J, with 8 bases between the two ends. CDR3 in DNA: TGTGCCAGCAGTGCCGCGGTCAATCAGCCCCAGCATTTT. Amino acid sequence: CASSAAVNQPQHF.

The V and J genes are TRBV5-1 and TRBJ2-2; 7 positions match TRBD2. Looked up from germline, CDR1 is SGHRS and CDR2 is YFSETQ. This CDR3 region has 17 residues. V lost 1 base, J lost 1 base, and 7 bases stayed unmatched. The DNA of the CDR3 is TGCGCCAGCAGCTTGAGGGCTAGCGGATTGAACACCGGGGAGCTGTTTTTT. Amino acids: CASSLRASGLNTGELFF.

The chain couples TRBV7-8 to TRBJ1-2; TRBD1 might be the D (5 bases). This CDR3 has 15 residues. Trimming removed 1 base at V and 7 bases at J, with 16 bases between. CDR1 and CDR2 (germline): SGHVS, FQNEAQ. In nucleotides, the CDR3 is TGTGCCAGCAGCTTAGGGGGCCAGGGAGGGTTTGGCTACACCTTC. Translation: CASSLGGQGGFGYTF.

In this sample, this clone turned up a few times. This chain joins TRBV5-4 and TRBJ2-7; 11 bases are a match to TRBD2. V was pared by 3 bases and J by 1 base, with 9 bases of the junction left unmatched. Germline V gene sequence: CDR1 SGHNT, CDR2 YYREEE (reference sequence). This CDR3 is 17 amino acids long. The CDR3 reads CASSSPKTSGTSYEQYF. The CDR3 nucleotides are TGTGCCAGCAGCTCCCCGAAGACTAGCGGGACTTCCTACGAGCAGTACTTC.

This clone appeared a single time. The chain links TRBV29-1 to TRBJ2-1; a weak D match, TRBD1 (6 bases). Between the trimmed V and J ends, which lost 3 bases and 10 bases, there was a span of 10 bases. The CDR3 length is 11 residues. Germline V gene data show CDR1 as SQVTM and CDR2 as ANQGSEA. This chain's CDR3 is CSVERGNEQFF. The CDR3 DNA reads as TGCAGCGTTGAGAGGGGGAACGAGCAGTTCTTC.

V is TRBV14 and J is TRBJ1-2; 10 bases fit TRBD1. The CDR3 totals 16 residues. CDR1 and CDR2 from the germline V gene are SGHDN and FVKESK. Losses at the gene ends were 3 bases for V and 5 bases for J; bases not matched to a gene: 9. CDR3 DNA sequence: TGTGCCAGCAGCCAGGTCGCCGGGACAGGGGTTTATGGCTACACCTTC. This sequence encodes CASSQVAGTGVYGYTF.

This clone has a handful of counts. The gene calls are TRBV7-9 and TRBJ2-5; 8 positions agree with TRBD1. Looked up from germline, CDR1 is SEHNR and CDR2 is FQNEAQ (reference sequence). This CDR3 is built from 15 residues. V dropped 1 base and J dropped 5; count of bases not matched to a gene: 6. CDR3 DNA: TGTGCCAGCAGCTTAGGGACAGGGCGGACGGAGACCCAGTACTTC. Its protein is CASSLGTGRTETQYF.

The V and J genes are TRBV5-5 and TRBJ1-1; TRBD1 agrees at 9 bases. With V trimmed by 3 bases and J by 1 base, 7 bases remained unmatched. CDR1 is SGHKS, CDR2 YYEKEE, per germline (reference sequence). The CDR3 totals 16 residues. The CDR3 DNA reads as TGTGCCAGCAGCTACGGACAGGGGCGCCCGAACACTGAAGCTTTCTTT. Amino acids: CASSYGQGRPNTEAFF.

This clone was detected only once. The chain carries TRBV28 and TRBJ1-2; 9 bases line up with TRBD1. Trimming removed 4 bases from V and 2 bases from J; junction bases left unmatched: 11. The CDR3 runs to 17 residues. Germline CDR1 MDHEN, CDR2 SYDVKM. CDR3 loop: CASSSGQGALVNYGYTF. CDR3 in DNA: TGTGCCAGCAGTTCGGGACAGGGTGCCCTCGTAAACTATGGCTACACCTTC.

V usage is TRBV19 and J usage is TRBJ2-1; 8 bases agree with TRBD2. The length of the CDR3 is 14 residues. CDR1 and CDR2 from the germline V gene are LNHDA and SQIVND (reference sequence). Trimming at V came to 1 base and at J to 7 bases, leaving 3 bases not matched to a gene. The CDR3 DNA reads as TGTGCCAGTAGTATAGCGGGAGGGAGGAATGAGCAGTTCTTC. Amino acid sequence: CASSIAGGRNEQFF. Looking up the rest from reference TRBV19 and TRBJ2-1 gives the full variable domain: DGGITQSPKYLFRKEGQNVTLSCEQNLNHDAMYWYRQDPGQGLRLIYYSQIVNDFQKGDIAEGYSVSREKKESFPLTVTSAQKNPTAFYLCASSIAGGRNEQFFGPGTRLTVL.

The chain links TRBV12-5 to TRBJ2-1; perhaps TRBD1 as D (5 bases). The V and J ends lost 3 bases and 0 bases respectively, with 9 bases between them. The CDR3 runs to 15 residues. The germline CDR1 and CDR2 sequences are LGHNT and FRNRAP. CDR3 coding DNA: TGTGCTAGTGGTTTAAGGGGAAGCTCCTACAATGAGCAGTTCTTC. Translating it yields CASGLRGSSYNEQFF.

The genes are TRBV5-8 and TRBJ2-4; a possible D gene is TRBD2 (5 bases). This CDR3 spans 15 amino acids. V lost 4 bases, J lost 0 bases, and 11 bases lay in between. The germline CDR1 and CDR2 sequences are SGHTS and YDEGEE. The CDR3 bases are TGTGCCAGCAGCCCGGGGTCCCTAGCCAAAAACATTCAGTACTTC. This codes for CASSPGSLAKNIQYF.

This clone has a single count. This rearrangement joins TRBV28 to TRBJ2-3, with 11 positions matching TRBD2. CDR1 MDHEN and CDR2 SYDVKM come from the germline V gene. With 5 bases clipped from V and 3 bases from J, the junction kept 4 bases outside the gene matches. The CDR3 consists of 15 residues. CDR3 residues: CASSTTSGRTDTQYF. In DNA, the CDR3 is TGTGCCAGCAGTACCACTAGCGGGAGAACAGATACGCAGTATTTT.

The gene calls are TRBV28 and TRBJ1-3; a weak D match, TRBD1 (6 bases). The germline gives CDR1 MDHEN, CDR2 SYDVKM. V lost 5 bases, J lost 1 base, and 9 bases lay in between. The CDR3 spans 14 residues. The CDR3 nucleotides read TGTGCCAGCAGTCCTCAGGGGTCTGGAAACACCATATATTTT. This codes for CASSPQGSGNTIYF.

The rearrangement joins TRBV5-1 to TRBJ2-2, with 9 bases matching TRBD2. Germline V CDR1 and CDR2: SGHRS, YFSETQ. The CDR3 is 14 amino acids. V was pared by 6 bases and J by 6 bases, with 6 bases of the junction left unmatched. Here the CDR3 reads CASKVSGSPGELFF. In DNA, the CDR3 is TGCGCCAGCAAGGTTAGCGGGAGTCCCGGGGAGCTGTTTTTT.

V gene TRBV5-4 combines with J gene TRBJ2-3; D is unresolved. Trimming removed 3 bases from V and 2 bases from J, with 16 bases in between. Per germline, CDR1 SGHNT and CDR2 YYREEE (reference sequence). The CDR3 extends over 16 amino acids. The DNA for the CDR3 is TGTGCCAGCAGCTCTGTATCTGCGGCCTCCACAGATACGCAGTATTTT. This translates into CASSSVSAASTDTQYF.

This clone is a singleton in its sample. The J gene is TRBJ1-3, the V gene TRBV28, with D perhaps TRBD1 (5 bases). The CDR3 length is 16 residues. Germline assignment: CDR1 MDHEN and CDR2 SYDVKM. Deletions cut 0 bases from V and 0 bases from J, with 9 bases between. The CDR3 here is CASSLWGGGSGNTIYF. The CDR3 nucleotides are TGTGCCAGCAGTTTATGGGGGGGTGGCTCTGGAAACACCATATATTTT.

The rearrangement uses TRBV30 and TRBJ2-7; D may be TRBD1 (5 bases). In germline, CDR1 is GTSNPN, CDR2 SVGIG (reference sequence). V lost 2 bases and J 2 bases, leaving 13 bases between the germline ends. CDR3 length equals 14 residues. CDR3 nucleotides: TGTGCCTGGAGTCCCCAGGGTCCCCCCTACGAGCAGTACGTC. This translates into CAWSPQGPPYEQYV.

This rearrangement joins TRBV3-1 (or the pseudogene TRBV3-2) to TRBJ1-5; 7 positions agree with TRBD1. J was trimmed by 2 bases and V by 4 bases; bases with no gene match: 5. The CDR3 runs to 15 residues. The V gene's germline CDR1 is LGHDT and CDR2 YNNKEL (reference sequence). CDR3 loop: CASSPTGVGNQPQHF. CDR3 in DNA: TGTGCCAGCAGCCCCACAGGGGTCGGCAATCAGCCCCAGCATTTT.

The gene calls are TRBV18 and TRBJ2-7, with no clear D. Trimming took 6 bases from V and 0 from J, leaving 6 bases between them. In germline, CDR1 is KGHSH, CDR2 LQKENI. This CDR3 is 12 amino acids long. The DNA of the CDR3 is TGTGCCAGCTCTCCCAGCTCCTACGAGCAGTACGTC. Translating it yields CASSPSSYEQYV.

The table lists this clone with a count of one. The genes are TRBV4-2 and TRBJ1-6; 7 bases map to TRBD1. The CDR3 extends over 17 amino acids. Germline V gene lookup returns CDR1 LGHNA and CDR2 YNFKEQ. Germline trimming cut 2 bases from V and 4 bases from J; bases unmatched to any gene: 8. The CDR3 sequence: CASSQRRGREYNSPLHF. The DNA of the CDR3 is TGTGCCAGCAGCCAAAGAAGGGGGCGCGAGTATAATTCACCCCTCCACTTT.

The chain joins TRBV11-2 to TRBJ2-1; maybe TRBD2 (5 bases). Germline V gene lookup returns CDR1 SGHAT and CDR2 FQNNGV. Between the trimmed V and J ends, which lost 5 bases and 7 bases, there was a span of 18 bases. This CDR3 comprises 15 residues. CDR3 in DNA: TGTGCCAGCAGCCAAGGGCCGGGGTCGGGGAATGAGCAGTTCTTC. It codes for CASSQGPGSGNEQFF.